A selection of T cell receptor beta chains follows, all from one sample in a study of OX40 agonist ivuxolimab in advanced cancers. Sequenced by immunoSEQ multiplex PCR; TCRdb stores in-frame clones only, minus some. The sample carries about 82,000 clones, around 78% recorded once. The sequencing here drew on CD4+ or CD8+ T cells sorted from blood, taken in a trial of the OX40 agonist ivuxolimab. Receptor source: an adult with an advanced solid tumor such as melanoma, head and neck, liver or kidney cancer. The conserved cysteine and the conserved F or W are not part of the CDR3 here. Each record gives: V gene, clone size, J gene, CDR3 protein. Size tells how often a clone was seen (once, few, many) or the class of an expanded clone, and some rows leave it out.

TRBV4-1	.	TRBJ1-2	ASSQGTTGGYGYT
TRBV30	.	TRBJ1-5	AFADGGNQPQH
TRBV5-1	.	TRBJ2-3	ASSSRLAGGTDTQY
TRBV18	.	TRBJ2-7	ASSQRQGHEQY
TRBV7-9	.	TRBJ1-4	ASTQWQGNEKLF
TRBV10-3	.	TRBJ2-2	AISEGTQRSGTGELF
TRBV6-5	.	TRBJ2-5	ASRATSWETQY
TRBV2	.	TRBJ2-5	ASRLGGAGETQY
TRBV2	.	TRBJ2-7	ASSRRETYEQY
TRBV2	.	TRBJ2-1	ASSEGSTTNEQF
TRBV7-6	.	TRBJ1-2	ASSPDEFYGYT
TRBV7-3	medium-sized	TRBJ1-1	ASSPDRESTEAF
TRBV7-2	.	TRBJ1-3	ASRRPEGGGNTIY
TRBV5-4	.	TRBJ1-1	ASSLGRAQGNTEAF
TRBV6-5	.	TRBJ2-7	ASSRDRGYEQY
TRBV7-2	.	TRBJ2-4	ASSPRTGHGDIQY
TRBV7-2	.	TRBJ1-2	ASSRGQGDGYT
TRBV5-6	.	TRBJ2-1	ASSSGLAGASYNEQF
TRBV5-1	.	TRBJ2-1	ASSPIAGPSYEQF
TRBV6-4	.	TRBJ1-1	ASSERGFGTEAF
TRBV7-7	.	TRBJ2-5	ASSLGTAETQY
TRBV6-5	.	TRBJ2-1	ASSYSRYEQF
TRBV12-5	.	TRBJ1-5	ASGPGTAWGNQPQH
TRBV9	.	TRBJ1-1	ASSAGTGPNTEAF
TRBV2	.	TRBJ1-1	ASSGPVGAEAF
TRBV27	few	TRBJ1-4	ASSLDRGEKLF